The rows below give T cell receptor beta chains drawn from one sample of a study of neurological immune-mediated disorders. TCRdb reprocessed the 5' RACE reads via MiXCR and lists one record per CDR3 protein. The sample contains approximately 28,000 distinct CDR3 sequences, roughly a sixth of which appear only once. The sequenced material came from CD4+ T cells from blood. Source of these receptors: a female donor with HTLV-1-associated myelopathy (HAM/TSP). Both conserved end residues are part of each CDR3. Each record gives: V gene, D gene, CDR3 protein. D genes are given only for firm matches.

v_gene: TRBV7-2
d_gene: TRBD2
CDR3aa: CASSPSGGRSGANVLTF

v_gene: TRBV20-1
d_gene: TRBD2
CDR3aa: CSANRLARAGELFF

v_gene: TRBV28
d_gene: .
CDR3aa: CASSFGGIGANVLTF

v_gene: TRBV5-5
d_gene: TRBD2
CDR3aa: CASSPGLAGQETQYF

v_gene: TRBV29-1
d_gene: TRBD1
CDR3aa: CSAAGQGDEKLFF

v_gene: TRBV20-1
d_gene: .
CDR3aa: CSAGVPFGDNEQFF

v_gene: TRBV27
d_gene: .
CDR3aa: CASSSADSSYEQYF

v_gene: TRBV5-1
d_gene: TRBD2
CDR3aa: CASSITSGRIPYEQYF

v_gene: TRBV5-1
d_gene: .
CDR3aa: CASSDSGPEAGELFF

v_gene: TRBV27
d_gene: .
CDR3aa: CARGVGNWNRRGDSNKPQHF

v_gene: TRBV20-1
d_gene: TRBD2
CDR3aa: CSATSGGSADYEQYF

v_gene: TRBV21-1
d_gene: .
CDR3aa: CVSSEIHPSWGTDTQYF

v_gene: TRBV28
d_gene: .
CDR3aa: CASRVNTEAFF

v_gene: TRBV27
d_gene: TRBD2
CDR3aa: CASSLRGEGLAVSGTQYF

v_gene: TRBV3-1
d_gene: TRBD2
CDR3aa: CASSQDSSGVYEQFF

v_gene: TRBV5-1
d_gene: .
CDR3aa: CASSLGNSNKHQHF

v_gene: TRBV10-3
d_gene: TRBD1
CDR3aa: CAISAGTGPLGTDTQYF

v_gene: TRBV7-2
d_gene: TRBD1
CDR3aa: CASSLQGADGYTF

v_gene: TRBV6-1
d_gene: .
CDR3aa: CASSERDEQFF

v_gene: TRBV5-1
d_gene: .
CDR3aa: CASIIGPSSYNEQFF

v_gene: TRBV7-9
d_gene: .
CDR3aa: CASSVLLTGMGTEAFF

v_gene: TRBV5-1
d_gene: .
CDR3aa: CASSLRADQETQYF

v_gene: TRBV6-1
d_gene: TRBD2
CDR3aa: CASSRWSGEVYEQYF

v_gene: TRBV5-1
d_gene: TRBD1
CDR3aa: CASSITGGEHNEQFF

v_gene: TRBV7-9
d_gene: .
CDR3aa: CASSPSTYGYTF

v_gene: TRBV5-1
d_gene: TRBD1
CDR3aa: CASSSGTAYEQYF

v_gene: TRBV20-1
d_gene: .
CDR3aa: CSTSYRDSRVYGYTF

v_gene: TRBV5-6
d_gene: TRBD1
CDR3aa: CASSSGGRGPGQFF

v_gene: TRBV4-1
d_gene: .
CDR3aa: CASSQATNSPLHF

v_gene: TRBV7-2
d_gene: .
CDR3aa: CASSLSPGSQVDTQYF

v_gene: TRBV11-2
d_gene: .
CDR3aa: CASSHRLVSREQYF

v_gene: TRBV20-1
d_gene: .
CDR3aa: CSARVDLQETQYF

v_gene: TRBV20-1
d_gene: TRBD2
CDR3aa: CSAAKSGGVDTQYF

v_gene: TRBV11-3
d_gene: .
CDR3aa: CASSPGVPVGDTQYF

v_gene: TRBV5-1
d_gene: .
CDR3aa: CASSLGPGVWDTEAFF

v_gene: TRBV5-1
d_gene: .
CDR3aa: CASSLDAGASSSYEQYF

v_gene: TRBV20-1
d_gene: TRBD1
CDR3aa: CSARVTGVWKNTIYF

v_gene: TRBV28
d_gene: .
CDR3aa: CASSLDRAYGYTF

v_gene: TRBV21-1
d_gene: .
CDR3aa: CASSNRNRTLRFNQPQHF

v_gene: TRBV28
d_gene: .
CDR3aa: CASLPTSPAYEQYF

v_gene: TRBV7-2
d_gene: .
CDR3aa: CASSLGITGMAGELFF

v_gene: TRBV5-5
d_gene: TRBD1
CDR3aa: CASSLNRGRSPLHF

v_gene: TRBV29-1
d_gene: .
CDR3aa: CSVTTGFTYEQYF

v_gene: TRBV12-3/TRBV12-4
d_gene: TRBD2
CDR3aa: CASSTTSGRFTDTQYF

v_gene: TRBV29-1
d_gene: TRBD1
CDR3aa: CSGLTGGDTEAFF

v_gene: TRBV28
d_gene: .
CDR3aa: CASSLPGYTEAFF